These 21 T cell receptor beta chains were sequenced from one sample in a study of shared clonotypes between healthy human individuals. The data were produced by immunoSEQ multiplex PCR, yet TCRdb's version contains in-frame clones alone and is incomplete. The sample includes around 2,000,000 clones, approximately 94% of them seen just once. Terminally differentiated effector memory CD45RA+ cells were excluded from the naive CD8 cells, which were CD45RO-negative and positively selected for CCR7. The sample comprised naive CD8+ T cells from PBMCs. The source of these receptors is a man aged 18-30 years in good health. Some clones in this sample may be carry-over from other donors' samples.

This clone was observed a single time. CDR3 loop: CASSLVGLASIQYF. Written as DNA, the CDR3 is TGTGCCAGCAGCTTAGTGGGACTGGCCAGCATTCAGTACTTC. The chain employs TRBV7-9 and TRBJ2-4, with D maybe TRBD2 (6 bases). V was trimmed by 1 base and J by 9 bases, leaving 13 bases between them. The V gene's germline CDR1 is SEHNR and CDR2 FQNEAQ (reference sequence). The length of the CDR3 is 14 residues.

This clone was counted a single time. The CDR3 is CATSVGGVSEETQYF. The CDR3 DNA reads TGTGCCACCAGCGTCGGGGGGGTCTCAGAAGAGACCCAGTACTTC. The V and J genes are TRBV15 and TRBJ2-5; 8 bases are shared with TRBD2. The CDR3 extends over 15 amino acids. Germline trimming cut 5 bases from V and 3 bases from J; bases unmatched to any gene: 8. Germline loops: CDR1 LNHNV, CDR2 YYDKDF (reference sequence).

This clone was seen more than once but under ten times. The chain uses TRBV2 and TRBJ1-1; perhaps TRBD1 as D (6 bases). The ends were cut back, 0 bases at V and 1 base at J, with 9 bases in the middle. The CDR3 consists of 15 residues. In germline, CDR1 is SNHLY, CDR2 FYNNEI. DNA for the CDR3: TGTGCCAGCAGTGAAGCGCAGGGGACGAACACTGAAGCTTTCTTT. Amino acid sequence: CASSEAQGTNTEAFF.

J is TRBJ2-7 and V is TRBV14, with D perhaps matching TRBD1 (6 bases). The germline V gene encodes CDR1 SGHDN and CDR2 FVKESK. This CDR3 is 14 amino acids long. Between the trimmed V and J ends, which lost 4 bases and 6 bases, there was a span of 16 bases. CDR3 region: CASSLTGWSGEQYF. In nucleotides, the CDR3 is TGTGCCAGCAGCCTGACAGGTTGGTCGGGCGAGCAGTACTTC. The variable domain in full, completed from reference TRBV14 and TRBJ2-7, reads EAGVTQFPSHSVIEKGQTVTLRCDPISGHDNLYWYRRVMGKEIKFLLHFVKESKQDESGMPNNRFLAERTGGTYSTLKVQPAELEDSGVYFCASSLTGWSGEQYFGPGTRLTVT.

The chain has TRBV6-5 and TRBJ1-1, with TRBD1 as a possible D gene (6 bases). CDR1 and CDR2 from the germline V gene are MNHEY and SVGAGI. This CDR3 region has 15 residues. Trimming took 0 bases from V and 4 from J, leaving 12 bases between them. CDR3: CASSYSQGPGTEAFF. In DNA form, the CDR3 reads TGTGCCAGCAGTTACTCCCAGGGGCCAGGCACTGAAGCTTTCTTT.

The chain couples TRBV19 to TRBJ2-1; D remains unclear. V lost 9 bases and J 4 bases, leaving 13 bases between the germline ends. Germline V gene sequence: CDR1 LNHDA, CDR2 SQIVND (reference sequence). CDR3 size: 13 residues. The DNA for the CDR3 is TGTGCCAGCCTCGACGCAGTATACAATGAGCAGTTCTTC. As protein: CASLDAVYNEQFF.

J is TRBJ2-2 and V is TRBV13; 7 bases map to TRBD1. This CDR3 is 14 amino acids long. CDR1 is PRHDT, CDR2 FYEKMQ, per germline (reference sequence). V shed 4 bases, J shed 7 bases, and the junction held 6 bases outside the gene matches. Written as DNA, the CDR3 is TGTGCCAGCAGCTCGATGACAGGGCACGGGGAGCTGTTTTTT. Translated, it gives CASSSMTGHGELFF.

The chain combines TRBV29-1 with TRBJ2-2; D gene unclear. The germline gives CDR1 SQVTM, CDR2 ANQGSEA. There are 12 residues in the CDR3. Between the trimmed V and J ends, which lost 4 bases and 5 bases, there was a span of 8 bases. The CDR3, as DNA: TGCAGCGTTGTCTTATTAACCGGGGAGCTGTTTTTT. Encoded protein: CSVVLLTGELFF.

The rearrangement links TRBV15 to TRBJ2-2, with 8 bases lining up with TRBD1. V was clipped by 0 bases and J by 1 base; unmatched bases: 1. The length of the CDR3 is 16 residues. The germline CDR1 and CDR2 sequences are LNHNV and YYDKDF (reference sequence). The CDR3 DNA sequence: TGTGCCACCAGCAGAGACGGACAGGGGAACACCGGGGAGCTGTTTTTT. Protein: CATSRDGQGNTGELFF.

The gene calls are TRBV4-3 and TRBJ2-7; D perhaps matches TRBD1 (6 bases). Germline CDR1 reads LGHNA; CDR2 reads YSLEER. CDR3 length equals 13 residues. Trimming shortened V by 4 bases and J by 5 bases, and 12 bases separated the two germline ends. CDR3 nucleotide sequence: TGCGCCAGCAGCCCCCCCGAGGGGGACGAGCAGTACTTC. Translated, it gives CASSPPEGDEQYF.

This clone was seen only a few times. The chain employs TRBV28 and TRBJ1-2; 7 nucleotides agree with TRBD1. Trimming at V came to 2 bases and at J to 3 bases, leaving 0 bases not matched to a gene. The germline gives CDR1 MDHEN, CDR2 SYDVKM. The CDR3 length is 13 residues. The chain's CDR3 is CASSLDRDYGYTF. Written as DNA, the CDR3 is TGTGCCAGCAGTTTAGACAGGGACTATGGCTACACCTTC.

J is TRBJ1-1 and V is TRBV14; D is unclear. V shed 1 base and J shed 1 base, with 7 bases lying between them. Germline assignment: CDR1 SGHDN and CDR2 FVKESK. The CDR3 spans 14 residues. The CDR3 DNA reads TGTGCCAGCAGCCAAGTTGGAGGGAACACTGAAGCTTTCTTT. Translation gives CASSQVGGNTEAFF.

V is TRBV4-2 and J is TRBJ1-5; D unclear. With 3 bases removed from V and 0 bases from J, the gap between germline ends came to 12 bases. CDR1 is LGHNA, CDR2 YNFKEQ, per germline. The CDR3 covers 16 residues. The CDR3: CASSQFFGYSNQPQHF. The CDR3 DNA reads as TGTGCCAGCAGCCAGTTTTTCGGGTATAGCAATCAGCCCCAGCATTTT.

V and J are TRBV2 and TRBJ2-1; either TRBD1 or TRBD2 may fit D (5 bases each). Trimming shortened V by 7 bases and J by 7 bases, and 14 bases separated the two germline ends. CDR3 length: 13 amino acids. Germline V gives CDR1 SNHLY, CDR2 FYNNEI. CDR3 in amino acids: CASMTGLDNEQFF. CDR3 sequence (DNA): TGTGCCAGCATGACGGGGCTAGATAATGAGCAGTTCTTC.

This clone was found a few times. This sequence joins TRBV2 and TRBJ1-1; TRBD1 matches at 10 bases. Trimming took 10 bases from V and 4 from J; bases not matched to a gene: 9. In germline, CDR1 is SNHLY, CDR2 FYNNEI. This CDR3 contains 14 residues. The CDR3 spells CANRDRGGGTEAFF. CDR3 nucleotide sequence: TGTGCCAACCGGGACAGGGGTGGTGGCACTGAAGCTTTCTTT.

This chain connects TRBV27 to TRBJ2-7; the match to TRBD2 covers 8 bases. The trim removed 1 base at V and 4 bases at J, leaving 6 bases unmatched. Germline V gene sequence: CDR1 MNHEY, CDR2 SMNVEV (reference sequence). This CDR3 comprises 15 residues. CDR3 nucleotides: TGTGCCAGCAGTTTATTAGCGGGAAATGAGTACGAGCAGTACTTC. Its protein product is CASSLLAGNEYEQYF.

This chain links TRBV7-9 with TRBJ2-3, with TRBD2 identical over 9 bases. Trimming at V came to 6 bases and at J to 6 bases, leaving 13 bases not matched to a gene. The V gene's germline CDR1 is SEHNR and CDR2 FQNEAQ (reference sequence). This CDR3 is built from 16 residues. CDR3 sequence: CASRNGLAGRRDTQYF. The CDR3 nucleotides are TGTGCCAGCAGAAACGGGCTAGCGGGAAGGCGTGATACGCAGTATTTT.

Turning to this clone: This specimen includes other DNA sequences encoding the same CDR3. The chain links TRBV19 to TRBJ2-7; 7 bases agree with TRBD1. J lost 2 bases, V lost 9 bases, and 4 bases had no gene match. This CDR3 spans 12 amino acids. Germline CDR1 and CDR2: LNHDA and SQIVND (reference sequence). CDR3 coding DNA: TGTGCCAGCCGACAGGGTCCCTACGAGCAGTACTTC. Its translation: CASRQGPYEQYF.

The genes are TRBV7-2 and TRBJ2-7, with unresolved D. This CDR3 region has 12 residues. V was pared by 5 bases and J by 6 bases, with 11 bases between. Germline V gene data show CDR1 as SGHTA and CDR2 as FQGNSA. For the CDR3, the DNA is TGTGCCAGCAGCCCACGTACCCCCGAGCAGTACTTC. This translates into CASSPRTPEQYF.

The chain links TRBV27 to TRBJ1-1, with D perhaps matching TRBD1 (5 bases). Trimming removed 3 bases at V and 1 base at J, with 9 bases between. This CDR3 region has 14 residues. Germline loops: CDR1 MNHEY, CDR2 SMNVEV (reference sequence). CDR3 region: CASSLGVPNTEAFF. The CDR3 coding sequence is TGTGCCAGCAGTTTGGGGGTGCCGAACACTGAAGCTTTCTTT.

The chain is built from TRBV11-2 and TRBJ2-5; D is unresolved. The CDR3 extends over 13 amino acids. V lost 0 bases, J lost 0 bases, and 2 bases lay in between. Looked up from germline, CDR1 is SGHAT and CDR2 is FQNNGV. Here the CDR3 DNA reads TGTGCCAGCAGCTTAGACAACCAAGAGACCCAGTACTTC. Amino acids: CASSLDNQETQYF.